The 7 T cell receptor beta chains reported below all come from one sample, sequenced in a study of spatial heterogeneity in lung cancer. TCRdb used MiXCR to reprocess the 5' RACE reads, holding one entry per CDR3 protein. The sample includes tens of thousands of distinct CDR3 sequences, 13% of them seen just once. As for time point: sample taken at primary tumor resection. Without sorting, whole RNA was sequenced from tumor, nontumor lung or frozen PBMC. The specimen was PBMCs, collected at surgery. These receptors were obtained from a male donor with early-stage non-small cell lung cancer.

The V and J genes are TRBV30 and TRBJ1-2, with 8 nucleotides matching TRBD1. Germline values: CDR1 GTSNPN, CDR2 SVGIG (reference sequence). Trimming removed 5 bases from V and 4 bases from J; junction bases left unmatched: 6. The CDR3 runs to 13 residues. The CDR3 region has the DNA TGTGCCTGGGGCCGGGACAGGCCCTATGGCTACACCTTC. This codes for CAWGRDRPYGYTF.

The V call is TRBV6-6, the J call TRBJ1-2; maybe TRBD1 (5 bases). CDR3 length equals 12 residues. Germline loops: CDR1 MNHNY, CDR2 SVGAGI (reference sequence). The V end lost 2 bases, the J end lost 8 bases, and 9 bases lay between the germline ends. CDR3 nucleotide sequence: TGTGCCAGCAGTTACCCAGGGAGAGGCTACACCTTC. As protein: CASSYPGRGYTF.

This clonotype occurred once. The gene calls are TRBV6-6 and TRBJ1-5, with D possibly matching TRBD1 (6 bases). The germline V gene encodes CDR1 MNHNY and CDR2 SVGAGI (reference sequence). There are 14 residues in the CDR3. V lost 4 bases and J 9 bases, leaving 16 bases between the germline ends. CDR3 amino acids: CASSSGGGMAPQHF. The CDR3 bases are TGTGCCAGCAGTTCCGGAGGGGGGATGGCGCCCCAGCATTTT.

This clonotype was seen ten or more times. The chain uses TRBV7-2 and TRBJ1-4; D is possibly TRBD1 (5 bases). CDR1 and CDR2 from the germline V gene are SGHTA and FQGNSA. Trimming took off 1 base at V and 10 bases at J, with 13 bases between the two ends. The CDR3 is 14 amino acids. The CDR3 loop is CASSLVPREGKLFF. In DNA form, the CDR3 reads TGTGCCAGCAGCTTAGTACCCAGGGAAGGAAAACTGTTTTTT.

This clonotype was observed a few times. The J gene is TRBJ2-5, the V gene TRBV20-1, with D tentatively TRBD2 (5 bases). Germline V gene data show CDR1 as DFQATT and CDR2 as SNEGSKA (reference sequence). Deletions cut 7 bases from V and 5 bases from J, with 17 bases between. The CDR3 totals 13 residues. The CDR3 is CSVTDLAKETQYF. The CDR3 nucleotides read TGCAGTGTTACGGACTTGGCGAAGGAGACCCAGTACTTC.

This clonotype was observed a handful of times. The chain joins TRBV5-1 to TRBJ2-3; TRBD2 matches at 8 bases. The CDR3 has 16 amino acids. The germline V gene has CDR1 SGHRS and CDR2 YFSETQ. The V and J ends lost 3 bases and 2 bases, in that order; junction bases with no gene match: 8. CDR3 loop: CASSSGKLAATDTQYF. The CDR3 bases are TGCGCCAGCAGCTCTGGAAAACTAGCGGCCACAGATACGCAGTATTTT.

The CDR3 DNA follows: TGTGCCAGCAGTTGGGCTAGCGGGTCCGGGGAGCTGTTTTTT. This codes for CASSWASGSGELFF. The V and J genes are TRBV6-5 and TRBJ2-2, with 8 nucleotides matching TRBD2. J gave up 6 bases and V 4 bases, and 4 bases lay outside the gene matches. This CDR3 has 14 amino acids. In germline, CDR1 is MNHEY, CDR2 SVGAGI.